The 25 T cell receptor beta chains below come from one sample, sequenced in a study of molecular identifiers for immune sequencing clone quantification. TCRdb reprocessed the PCR reads via MiXCR and lists one record per CDR3 protein. The table has over 300,000 distinct CDR3 sequences, 24% seen once. The sample was naive CD8+ T cells from blood, with Jurkat cell RNA spiked in. Subset denoted: FACS-sorted CD8+CD4-CCR7+CD45RA+ naive T cells. These receptors came from a human donor in good health. Some libraries in this study had Jurkat cell RNA spiked in.

Worth noting for this clonotype: This may be a read error, as it is one base from a much larger clone. The chain carries TRBV4-1 and TRBJ1-1, with D possibly matching TRBD1 (6 bases). Germline V gene sequence: CDR1 MGHRA, CDR2 YSYEKL. The CDR3 totals 16 residues. Trimming removed 0 bases at V and 10 bases at J, with 21 bases between. The CDR3 protein is CASSQDRLAGGAAAFF. The CDR3 coding sequence is TGCGCCAGCAGCCAAGATCGGCTTGCGGGGGGGGCTGCAGCTTTCTTT.

This clonotype appeared a few times. V and J are TRBV4-3 and TRBJ2-2; no firm D call. The CDR3 extends over 16 amino acids. V lost 0 bases and J 4 bases, leaving 12 bases between the germline ends. Per germline, CDR1 LGHNA and CDR2 YSLEER. CDR3 sequence reads: CASSQDLGVSTGELFF. Here the CDR3 DNA reads TGCGCCAGCAGCCAAGATCTAGGAGTGAGCACCGGGGAGCTGTTTTTT.

CDR3: CATSGLKDTQYF. The CDR3, as DNA: TGTGCCACCAGCGGGCTCAAAGATACGCAGTATTTT. The V gene is TRBV24-1, the J gene TRBJ2-3, with D hard to call. CDR3 length: 12 amino acids. Trimming pared 7 bases from V and 5 bases from J, leaving 9 bases between. Germline CDR1 KGHDR, CDR2 SFDVKD.

This clonotype was observed a handful of times. DNA for the CDR3: TGTGCCAGCAGTTCCATGACAGGGAACACTGAAGCTTTCTTT. Translated: CASSSMTGNTEAFF. The chain employs TRBV27 and TRBJ1-1; tentative D call: TRBD1 (6 bases). Between the trimmed V and J ends, which lost 4 bases and 1 base, there was a span of 10 bases. This CDR3 is built from 14 residues. Germline V gives CDR1 MNHEY, CDR2 SMNVEV (reference sequence).

This clonotype was counted between two and nine times. The chain joins TRBV19 to TRBJ1-5, with D unresolved. The germline V and J ends were trimmed by 3 bases and 1 base, with 16 bases remaining between them. The CDR3 runs to 17 residues. The germline V gene encodes CDR1 LNHDA and CDR2 SQIVND (reference sequence). Here the CDR3 reads CASSISPIRKSNQPQHF. The CDR3 bases are TGTGCCAGTAGTATTTCCCCCATCAGGAAGAGCAATCAGCCCCAGCATTTT.

In its sample, this clonotype was seen a few times. The V gene is TRBV5-4, the J gene TRBJ1-1; weak D call: TRBD1 (6 bases). Germline V lookup: CDR1 SGHNT, CDR2 YYREEE (reference sequence). The CDR3 contains 15 residues. V was shortened by 1 base and J by 4 bases, with 14 bases between the two germline ends. The CDR3 region has the DNA TGTGCCAGCAGCTTGTTGTCGGGGGCTGTCACTGAAGCTTTCTTT. Residues: CASSLLSGAVTEAFF.

To note about this clonotype: With a much larger clone just one base away, this may be a read error. The chain joins TRBV7-7 to TRBJ2-3; 14 bases align to TRBD2. Germline lookup yields CDR1 SSHAT and CDR2 FNYEAQ (reference sequence). This CDR3 comprises 16 residues. CDR3: CASSPGLAGVLDTQYF. The CDR3 coding sequence is TGTGCTAGCAGCCCGGGACTAGCGGGAGTGCTAGATACGCAGTATTTT.

This clonotype was seen a handful of times. This chain uses TRBV14 with TRBJ1-1, with 9 bases aligning to TRBD1. The CDR3 loop spans 14 amino acids. The V segment lost 7 bases and the J segment 6 bases; nucleotides outside the gene matches: 9. The germline CDR1 and CDR2 sequences are SGHDN and FVKESK. This chain's CDR3 is CASKKTGGRAEAFF. The CDR3 DNA sequence: TGTGCCAGCAAGAAGACAGGGGGGAGGGCTGAAGCTTTCTTT. Looking up the rest from reference TRBV14 and TRBJ1-1 gives the full variable domain: EAGVTQFPSHSVIEKGQTVTLRCDPISGHDNLYWYRRVMGKEIKFLLHFVKESKQDESGMPNNRFLAERTGGTYSTLKVQPAELEDSGVYFCASKKTGGRAEAFFGQGTRLTVV.

In this sample, this clonotype turned up many times. The chain is built from TRBV4-1 and TRBJ1-4, with D perhaps matching TRBD1 (5 bases). V lost 1 base and J 0 bases, leaving 12 bases between the germline ends. CDR1 is MGHRA, CDR2 YSYEKL, per germline. CDR3 length equals 17 residues. CDR3 DNA sequence: TGCGCCAGCAGCCAAGTCGAGACAGACGCAACTAATGAAAAACTGTTTTTT. Its translation is CASSQVETDATNEKLFF.

The CDR3 loop reads CASSRTVDIYGYTF. In DNA form, the CDR3 reads TGTGCCAGCAGTAGGACAGTCGACATCTATGGCTACACCTTC. The gene calls are TRBV2 and TRBJ1-2; D may be TRBD1 (6 bases). Germline assignment: CDR1 SNHLY and CDR2 FYNNEI. The CDR3 spans 14 residues. Trimming cost V 5 bases and J 4 bases, with 14 bases left between them.

This clonotype was recorded many times. The V gene is TRBV5-4, the J gene TRBJ1-1; D is possibly TRBD1 (5 bases). CDR3 length equals 12 residues. The V gene's germline CDR1 is SGHNT and CDR2 YYREEE (reference sequence). V lost 4 bases and J 3 bases, leaving 7 bases between the germline ends. CDR3 DNA sequence: TGTGCCAGCAGCCGACAGTACACTGAAGCTTTCTTT. Its translation: CASSRQYTEAFF.

V is TRBV5-1 and J is TRBJ2-3; TRBD2 matches 12 bases. CDR1 SGHRS and CDR2 YFSETQ come from the germline V gene. The CDR3 has 18 residues. The trim removed 6 bases at V and 4 bases at J, leaving 15 bases unmatched. This CDR3 is CASMGASGRADVSDTQYF. The CDR3 DNA follows: TGCGCCAGCATGGGTGCTAGCGGGAGGGCCGATGTGTCAGATACGCAGTATTTT. The full variable domain, its missing parts supplied by reference TRBV5-1 and TRBJ2-3, is KAGVTQTPRYLIKTRGQQVTLSCSPISGHRSVSWYQQTPGQGLQFLFEYFSETQRNKGNFPGRFSGRQFSNSRSEMNVSTLELGDSALYLCASMGASGRADVSDTQYFGPGTRLTVL.

Of note for this clonotype: A much larger clone sits a single nucleotide away, making a read error possible. The DNA for the CDR3 is TGCGCCAGCAGCTTGGCCTCAGGGGCCACTGAAGCTTTCTTT. Amino acid sequence: CASSLASGATEAFF. The genes are TRBV5-1 and TRBJ1-1, with D possibly being TRBD1 (6 bases). The V gene's germline CDR1 is SGHRS and CDR2 YFSETQ. The CDR3 is 14 residues long. Trimming left V 0 bases short and J 4 bases short, with 10 bases between.

The gene calls are TRBV7-6 and TRBJ2-7; 11 bases map to TRBD1. CDR1 and CDR2 (germline): SGHVS, FNYEAQ. This CDR3 region has 15 residues. Trimming removed 5 bases from V and 4 bases from J; junction bases left unmatched: 7. The CDR3 DNA reads as TGTGCCAGCAGCCCAGGACAGGGGGCTGGATACGAGCAGTACTTC. It codes for CASSPGQGAGYEQYF.

This clonotype was detected many times. The chain combines TRBV20-1 with TRBJ1-1, with D possibly being TRBD1 (5 bases). With 2 bases removed from V and 4 bases from J, the gap between germline ends came to 8 bases. The CDR3 is 12 residues long. Germline V lookup: CDR1 DFQATT, CDR2 SNEGSKA (reference sequence). The CDR3 region is CSARIGGTEAFF. The CDR3 nucleotides read TGCAGTGCTAGAATCGGGGGCACTGAAGCTTTCTTT.

Regarding this clonotype: Being one base from a much bigger clone, this may be a read error. The rearrangement joins TRBV29-1 to TRBJ2-7; possible D gene TRBD2, 5 bases. The V gene lost 2 bases and the J gene lost 4 bases, with 18 bases spanning the gap. Germline assignment: CDR1 SQVTM and CDR2 ANQGSEA. The CDR3 contains 15 residues. CDR3 loop: CSVELQAGLWYEQYF. The CDR3 nucleotides are TGCAGCGTTGAACTCCAGGCCGGACTGTGGTACGAGCAGTACTTC.

Worth noting for this clonotype: A much larger clonotype is one base distant, so this may be a read error. The V gene is TRBV4-3, the J gene TRBJ1-3, with a tentative D call TRBD1 (5 bases). Trimming took 0 bases from V and 2 from J, leaving 11 bases between them. The CDR3 runs 16 residues. Germline lookup yields CDR1 LGHNA and CDR2 YSLEER. The CDR3 sequence: CASSQDWTGAGNTIYF. The CDR3 DNA follows: TGCGCCAGCAGCCAAGATTGGACGGGGGCTGGAAACACCATATATTTT.

This clonotype was detected a few times. The genes are TRBV7-9 and TRBJ2-7; D perhaps matches TRBD2 (5 bases). The germline V gene has CDR1 SEHNR and CDR2 FQNEAQ (reference sequence). CDR3 length: 12 amino acids. The CDR3 sequence is CASGVGVSEQYF. The CDR3 DNA reads TGTGCAAGCGGCGTCGGAGTTTCCGAGCAGTACTTC. The variable domain in full, completed from reference TRBV7-9 and TRBJ2-7, reads DTGVSQNPRHKITKRGQNVTFRCDPISEHNRLYWYRQTLGQGPEFLTYFQNEAQLEKSRLLSDRFSAERPKGSFSTLEIQRTEQGDSAMYLCASGVGVSEQYFGPGTRLTVT.

There are a few counts of this clonotype. V and J are TRBV11-2 and TRBJ2-1; TRBD1 matches 9 bases. Germline CDR1 SGHAT, CDR2 FQNNGV. This CDR3 contains 15 residues. V lost 0 bases and J lost 4; bases outside the gene matches: 1. CDR3 sequence reads: CASSLDGTGYNEQFF. The CDR3 DNA follows: TGTGCCAGCAGCTTAGACGGGACAGGGTACAATGAGCAGTTCTTC.

In its sample, this clonotype was seen many times. The CDR3 DNA is TGTGCCAGCCAAGAGGGGGTGAGCAATCAGCCCCAGCATTTT. This encodes CASQEGVSNQPQHF. The J gene is TRBJ1-5, the V gene TRBV28, with a tentative D call TRBD1 (6 bases). V lost 8 bases, J lost 1 base, and 12 bases lay in between. Germline CDR1 is MDHEN and CDR2 is SYDVKM. The CDR3 consists of 14 residues. Based on the CDR3 plus reference TRBV28 and TRBJ1-5, the full variable domain is DVKVTQSSRYLVKRTGEKVFLECVQDMDHENMFWYRQDPGLGLRLIYFSYDVKMKEKGDIPEGYSVSREKKERFSLILESASTNQTSMYLCASQEGVSNQPQHFGDGTRLSIL.

V is TRBV3-1 and J is TRBJ2-2; tentative D call: TRBD2 (6 bases). Trimming took 7 bases from V and 4 from J, leaving 25 bases between them. Germline V gene lookup returns CDR1 LGHDT and CDR2 YNNKEL (reference sequence). The CDR3 is 18 amino acids. CDR3 loop: CASTQRPLWGLGTGELFF. As DNA, the CDR3 is TGTGCCAGCACTCAAAGACCATTGTGGGGACTTGGCACCGGGGAGCTGTTTTTT.

The J gene is TRBJ2-3, the V gene TRBV6-2 or TRBV6-3, with 7 bases aligning to TRBD1. The DNA end is a closer match to TRBJ1-5, so the J assignment may be wrong. Germline assignment: CDR1 MNHEY and CDR2 SVGEGT. This CDR3 has 16 residues. CDR3 protein: CASSYSGTDIIPTQHF. In nucleotides, the CDR3 is TGTGCCAGCAGTTACTCTGGGACAGATATAATTCCTACGCAGCATTTT.

This clonotype was detected a few times. The chain carries TRBV10-2 and TRBJ1-1, with no clear D. Trimming stripped 2 bases from V and 6 bases from J, with 13 bases between. The CDR3 runs 14 residues. In germline, CDR1 is WSHSY, CDR2 SAAADI. The CDR3 DNA follows: TGCGCCAGCAGTGAGGCCCGGGGAATCGCTGAAGCTTTCTTT. It encodes CASSEARGIAEAFF.

In its sample, this clonotype was seen many times. An end of the junction differs from the germline gene, which may be a read error. The chain recombines TRBV7-7 with TRBJ2-5; possible D gene TRBD1, 5 bases. CDR3 length equals 15 residues. Germline V lookup: CDR1 SSHAT, CDR2 FNYEAQ (reference sequence). The CDR3 reads CASSLSPGYQETQYF. The DNA of the CDR3 is TGTGCTAGCAGCTTAAGTCCAGGGTACCAAGAGACCCAGTACTTC.

V usage is TRBV28 and J usage is TRBJ2-2; the D gene is possibly TRBD1 (6 bases). CDR1 and CDR2 (germline): MDHEN, SYDVKM. The CDR3 has 16 amino acids. V shed 2 bases and J shed 2 bases, with 12 bases lying between them. CDR3 in amino acids: CASSLATGTNTGELFF. The DNA of the CDR3 is TGTGCCAGCAGTTTAGCCACCGGGACAAACACCGGGGAGCTGTTTTTT.